These T cell receptor beta chains were read from a single sample in a study of post-analysis software for immune sequencing data. TCRdb redid the calling of the PCR reads with MiXCR, one entry per CDR3 protein. The repertoire holds roughly 800,000 distinct CDR3 sequences, with roughly 27% as singletons. Sequenced sample: blood. The receptors originated from a girl aged 5 to 17 with multiple sclerosis. Each CDR3 is given with its conserved first and last residue. The order of the fields is clone size, J gene, V gene, D gene, CDR3 DNA, CDR3 protein. D genes are given only for firm matches. Clone size is given for some rows only: seen once, a few or many times, or a class if the clone is expanded.

>NA|TRBJ2-5|TRBV7-2|NA
TGTGCCAGCAGCTTAGAGGGCCCCCAGTACTTC
CASSLEGPQYF
>few|TRBJ1-2|TRBV5-5|TRBD1
TGTGCCAGCAGCGGGACAGGGAGTCGCTATGGCTACACCTTC
CASSGTGSRYGYTF
>NA|TRBJ1-2|TRBV6-5|NA
TGTGCCATTTCCCCCGAAGAGGGCCCCTATGGCTACACCTTC
CAISPEEGPYGYTF
>few|TRBJ2-3|TRBV5-1|TRBD2
TGCGCCAGCAGCGACTCCGCGGGGGGCTACGGCCGCACAGATACGCAGTATTTT
CASSDSAGGYGRTDTQYF
>NA|TRBJ2-1|TRBV7-9|NA
TGTGCCAGCAGCACCTCCACCCTTCCGGGCCAGGCCACCACACACAATGAGCAGTTCTTC
CASSTSTLPGQATTHNEQFF
>few|TRBJ1-1|TRBV29-1|NA
TGCAGCGTTGCTTATCCGAACACTGAAGCTTTCTTT
CSVAYPNTEAFF
>NA|TRBJ2-7|TRBV3-1|TRBD1
TGTGCCAGCAGCCAACGGGGACAGGGGCTCTCCTACGAGCAGTACTTC
CASSQRGQGLSYEQYF
>few|TRBJ2-5|TRBV5-6|NA
TGTGCCAGCAGCCCGGAAGTTGGCTTCGGGGAGCAGTACTTC
CASSPEVGFGEQYF
>NA|TRBJ2-3|TRBV29-1|TRBD2
TGCAGCGTGGTGTGGCGGGGGGACAGCACAGATACGCAGTATTTT
CSVVWRGDSTDTQYF
>few|TRBJ2-3|TRBV6-1|TRBD2
TGTGCCAGCAGTGCGACTAGCGGTGGGAACACAGATACGCAGTATTTT
CASSATSGGNTDTQYF
>many|TRBJ2-5|TRBV4-1|NA
TGCGCCAGCAGCCAAGAATCGGGGGCCCAAGAGACCCAGTACTTC
CASSQESGAQETQYF
>few|TRBJ2-5|TRBV7-2|TRBD2
TGTGCCAGCAGCTTAAAGCGGGGGCACCAAGAGACCCAGTACTTC
CASSLKRGHQETQYF
>NA|TRBJ1-4|TRBV5-1|NA
TGCGCCAGCAGCTTGGGAAAGTCTGAAAAACGGTTTTTT
CASSLGKSEKRFF
>NA|TRBJ2-5|TRBV27|NA
TGTGCCAGCAGTTTAGACGGGCTGAAGACCCAGTACTTC
CASSLDGLKTQYF
>NA|TRBJ2-3|TRBV4-1|NA
TGCGCCAGCAGCCAACCCACGGGATTTAGCACAGATACGCAGTATTTT
CASSQPTGFSTDTQYF
>NA|TRBJ1-2|TRBV6-1|NA
TGTGCCAGCAGTGAACCCCAAGTTGGCTACACCTTC
CASSEPQVGYTF
>NA|TRBJ2-7|TRBV6-5|NA
TGTGCCAGCAGTCCGACGGGGGCGAGCTCCTACGAGCAGTACTTC
CASSPTGASSYEQYF
>NA|TRBJ2-3|TRBV13|NA
TGTGCCAGCAGTTGGGGACTGCACTTAACAGATACGCAGTATTTT
CASSWGLHLTDTQYF
>NA|TRBJ2-5|TRBV6-2/TRBV6-3|NA
TGTGCCAGCACCCGCTCGGGACTCAAGGGAGAGACCCAGTACTTC
CASTRSGLKGETQYF
>few|TRBJ2-7|TRBV29-1|NA
TGCAGCGTTGAAGATTACTACGAGCAGTACTTC
CSVEDYYEQYF
>few|TRBJ1-2|TRBV4-3|NA
TGCGCCAGCAGCCAGTCAAGGACAGCGTTCTATGGCTACACCTTC
CASSQSRTAFYGYTF
>NA|TRBJ2-5|TRBV11-2|NA
TGTGCCAGCAGCTTAGGTCGGCTAGCCCCAGGGGCCCAGTACTTC
CASSLGRLAPGAQYF
>NA|TRBJ2-5|TRBV7-8|NA
TGTGCCAGCAGGCAACGGGGCAGCCGAGAAGAGACCCAGTACTTC
CASRQRGSREETQYF
>few|TRBJ1-2|TRBV12-3/TRBV12-4|TRBD1
TGTGCCAGCAGTTTCCTTGCCCCCGGGACAGGAGGTCAAGGGGACTATGGCTACACCTTC
CASSFLAPGTGGQGDYGYTF
>NA|TRBJ2-1|TRBV27|NA
TGTGCCAGCAGTTTGTACACCAGGGTAGGGGCCGGCTATGAGCAGTTCTTC
CASSLYTRVGAGYEQFF
>once|TRBJ1-2|TRBV28|NA
TGTGCCGCCCAAGGGGGGGTCTATGGCTACACCTTC
CAAQGGVYGYTF
>few|TRBJ1-2|TRBV27|NA
TGTGCCAGCAGTTTTAGGACGGACTATGGCTACACCTTC
CASSFRTDYGYTF
>NA|TRBJ2-3|TRBV12-3/TRBV12-4|NA
TGTGCCAGCAGAAGCGGGACACCGGGGCAGTATTTT
CASRSGTPGQYF
>few|TRBJ2-3|TRBV2|NA
TGTGCCAGCAGTGTCACAGCCAGCACAGATACGCAGTATTTT
CASSVTASTDTQYF
>few|TRBJ2-7|TRBV29-1|NA
TGCAGCGTTCGGGGGATCTACGAGCAGTACTTC
CSVRGIYEQYF
>NA|TRBJ2-5|TRBV5-1|TRBD1
TGCGCCAGCAGCATCAACGGACAGGGTAAAGAGACCCAGTACTTC
CASSINGQGKETQYF
>few|TRBJ2-1|TRBV7-2|TRBD2
TGTGCCAGCAGCTTAGCTGCGGGAGGGCCGTGGAATGAGCAGTTCTTC
CASSLAAGGPWNEQFF
>NA|TRBJ1-1|TRBV6-5|NA
TGTGCCAGCAGCCGTGGGTACACTGAAGCTTTCTTT
CASSRGYTEAFF
>few|TRBJ1-2|TRBV28|NA
TGTGCCAGCAGTTTCGAAGGTGATGCTAACTATGGCTACACCTTC
CASSFEGDANYGYTF
>few|TRBJ2-5|TRBV29-1|NA
TGCAGCGTGGGTGGACAAGGGACCCAGTACTTC
CSVGGQGTQYF
>few|TRBJ2-7|TRBV20-1|NA
TGCAGTGCTAGAGACTACAGGGGGAGGGACGAGCAGTACTTC
CSARDYRGRDEQYF
>few|TRBJ2-3|TRBV20-1|NA
TGCAGTGCTACCCAACCGCAGGGCCGGGCAGATACGCAGTATTTT
CSATQPQGRADTQYF
>NA|TRBJ2-3|TRBV20-1|NA
TGCAGTGCTAGAGATGGGACCGGCGGGGTTAAAGATACGCAGTATTTT
CSARDGTGGVKDTQYF
>NA|TRBJ2-5|TRBV7-2|TRBD1
TGTGCCAGCAGCTTAGCCCCCACAGGGGGCGCGGAGGAGACCCAGTACTTC
CASSLAPTGGAEETQYF
>NA|TRBJ2-7|TRBV4-3|NA
TGCGCCAGCAGCCAAGGGGCCGGTAGGACCTACGAGCAGTACTTC
CASSQGAGRTYEQYF
>NA|TRBJ2-5|TRBV6-1|NA
TGTGCCAGCAGTGAAGAGGTGACCCAGTACTTC
CASSEEVTQYF
>few|TRBJ2-1|TRBV7-8|NA
TGTGCCAGCAGCTTAATCCAAACCACCAATGAGCAGTTCTTC
CASSLIQTTNEQFF
>NA|TRBJ2-3|TRBV20-1|TRBD1
TGCAGTGCTAGGCCCGGGACAGGGGTTACAGATACGCAGTATTTT
CSARPGTGVTDTQYF
>few|TRBJ2-7|TRBV20-1|TRBD1
TGCAGTGCTAGGCCGGGACAGGGGGCGATTCTCTACGAGCAGTACTTC
CSARPGQGAILYEQYF
>NA|TRBJ2-3|TRBV20-1|NA
TGCAGTGCTAGAGATTTGGAGCGGACTCGAAGAACAGATACGCAGTATTTT
CSARDLERTRRTDTQYF
>few|TRBJ2-7|TRBV5-5|TRBD2
TGTGCCAGCAGCTTTTCCGGGGGGGGTAAGACCTACGAGCAGTACTTC
CASSFSGGGKTYEQYF
>few|TRBJ1-6|TRBV25-1|NA
TGTGCCAGCAGTGCTTCGGGCCACCGTTCACCCCTCCACTTT
CASSASGHRSPLHF
>NA|TRBJ2-7|TRBV28|TRBD2
TGTGCCAGCACCGACGGCGGGAGCGTCTACGAGCAGTACTTC
CASTDGGSVYEQYF
>NA|TRBJ1-1|TRBV4-1|NA
TGCGCCAGCAGCCGGCACAACAGGCTTATGAACACTGAAGCTTTCTTT
CASSRHNRLMNTEAFF
>NA|TRBJ2-5|TRBV13|TRBD1
TGTGCCAGCAGCTCCAGACCAGGGGGCGCTTCCGAGACCCAGTACTTC
CASSSRPGGASETQYF
>NA|TRBJ2-5|TRBV7-9|NA
TGTGCCAGCGCCATCTCATCGGGGGCGGCTGGGACCCAGTACTTC
CASAISSGAAGTQYF
>NA|TRBJ2-4|TRBV25-1|NA
TGTGCCAGCAGTGACTCCAGACCCTTAGCCAAAAACATTCAGTACTTC
CASSDSRPLAKNIQYF
>NA|TRBJ2-5|TRBV7-2|TRBD2
TGTGCCAGCAGCTCAAGGACTAGCGGGATTCTCGGGACCCAGTACTTC
CASSSRTSGILGTQYF
>few|TRBJ1-6|TRBV28|TRBD1
TGTGCCAGCAGTATCAGGGGGGAACGGTCACCCCTCCACTTT
CASSIRGERSPLHF
>NA|TRBJ1-2|TRBV7-2|NA
TGTGCCAGCACCGGGGCAGGGGACCTGAGAAACTATGGCTACACCTTC
CASTGAGDLRNYGYTF